The 4 T cell receptor beta chains below were found in one sample sequenced in a study of OX40 agonist ivuxolimab in advanced cancers. Assay: immunoSEQ multiplex PCR; the TCRdb copy retains only in-frame clones and omits some. The profile covers approximately 70,000 clones, with approximately 94% appearing a single time and 4.8% taken by the ten largest. This specimen consisted of CD4+ or CD8+ T cells sorted from blood, obtained in a trial of the OX40 agonist ivuxolimab. These receptors were collected from an adult with an advanced solid tumor such as melanoma, head and neck, liver or kidney cancer.

The chain joins TRBV6-1 to TRBJ2-7; 10 nucleotides align to TRBD1. Trimming at V came to 2 bases and at J to 4 bases, leaving 8 bases not matched to a gene. The germline CDR1 and CDR2 sequences are MNHNS and SASEGT. The CDR3 is 16 residues long. DNA of the CDR3: TGTGCCAGCAGTGAAAGGGGACAGGGGAAGTTATACGAGCAGTACTTC. Its protein product is CASSERGQGKLYEQYF.

This chain links TRBV10-3 with TRBJ2-7; 11 bases map to TRBD2. After removal of 3 bases from V and 2 bases from J, the junction contained 18 bases not matched to a gene. Per germline, CDR1 ENHRY and CDR2 SYGVKD. This CDR3 contains 20 residues. CDR3 nucleotides: TGTGCCATCAGTGATCGTGGAGGGGCTGGGACTAGCGGAGGCCCCTACGAGCAGTACTTC. Its translation is CAISDRGGAGTSGGPYEQYF.

This sequence joins TRBV30 and TRBJ2-3; 7 positions match TRBD2. Looked up from germline, CDR1 is GTSNPN and CDR2 is SVGIG (reference sequence). V lost 5 bases and J lost 11; bases outside the gene matches: 7. There are 11 residues in the CDR3. The CDR3 nucleotides are TGTGCCTGGCAGCGGGGCCCTAGGCAGTATTTT. Translated: CAWQRGPRQYF.

The chain combines TRBV4-3 with TRBJ2-2; no definite D call. CDR3 length equals 15 residues. V shed 0 bases and J shed 2 bases, with 7 bases lying between them. Germline CDR1 reads LGHNA; CDR2 reads YSLEER. The CDR3 DNA sequence: TGCGCCAGCAGCCAAGATGGCGTTAACACCGGGGAGCTGTTTTTT. This sequence encodes CASSQDGVNTGELFF.